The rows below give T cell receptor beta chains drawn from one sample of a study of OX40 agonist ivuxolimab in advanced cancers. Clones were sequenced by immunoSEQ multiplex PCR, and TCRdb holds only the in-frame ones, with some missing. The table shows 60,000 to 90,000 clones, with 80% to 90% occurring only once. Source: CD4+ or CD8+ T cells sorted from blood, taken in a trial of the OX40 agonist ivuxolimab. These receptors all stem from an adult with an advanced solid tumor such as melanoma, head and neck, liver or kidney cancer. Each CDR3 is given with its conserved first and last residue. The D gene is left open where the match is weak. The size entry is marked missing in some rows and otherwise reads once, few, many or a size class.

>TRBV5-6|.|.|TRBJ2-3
CASSPDGSTDTQYF
TGTGCCAGCAGCCCGGACGGTAGCACAGATACGCAGTATTTT
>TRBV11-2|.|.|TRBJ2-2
CASSLDPYTGELFF
TGTGCCAGCAGCCTCGACCCGTACACCGGGGAGCTGTTTTTT
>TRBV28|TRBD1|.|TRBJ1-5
CASSPDREYNQPQHF
TGTGCCAGCAGTCCGGACAGGGAATACAATCAGCCCCAGCATTTT
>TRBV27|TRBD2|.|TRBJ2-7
CASKLSGRRYEQYF
TGTGCCAGCAAACTTAGCGGGAGGCGATACGAGCAGTACTTC
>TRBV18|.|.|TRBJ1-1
CASSPQFSQNTEAFF
TGTGCCAGCTCACCTCAATTCAGCCAGAACACTGAAGCTTTCTTT
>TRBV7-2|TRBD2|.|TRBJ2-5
CASRPAGGMQETQYF
TGTGCCAGCAGACCAGCGGGAGGGATGCAAGAGACCCAGTACTTC
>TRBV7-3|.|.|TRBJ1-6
CASSPNGGDNSPLHF
TGTGCCAGCAGTCCTAACGGAGGGGATAATTCACCCCTCCACTTT
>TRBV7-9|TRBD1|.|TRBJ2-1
CASSPQPDRGSSYNEQFF
TGTGCCAGCAGCCCCCAACCGGACAGGGGAAGCTCCTACAATGAGCAGTTCTTC
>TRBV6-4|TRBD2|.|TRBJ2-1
CASSKLAGPSNEQFF
TGTGCCAGCAGCAAACTAGCGGGGCCTAGCAATGAGCAGTTCTTC
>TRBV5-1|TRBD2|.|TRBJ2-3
CASSPGLAGDTQYF
TGCGCCAGCAGCCCGGGACTAGCGGGAGATACGCAGTATTTT
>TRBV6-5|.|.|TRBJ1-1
CASSKQGRAEAFF
TGTGCCAGCAGCAAACAGGGACGGGCTGAAGCTTTCTTT
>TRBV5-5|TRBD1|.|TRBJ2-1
CASSWGAQGAAGEQFF
TGTGCCAGCAGCTGGGGCGCACAGGGGGCGGCTGGTGAGCAGTTCTTC
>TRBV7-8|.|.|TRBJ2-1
CASSPSTGYNEQFF
TGTGCCAGCAGCCCCTCCACAGGCTACAATGAGCAGTTCTTC
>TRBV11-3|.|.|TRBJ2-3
CASSLGAWDPTDTQYF
TGTGCCAGCAGCTTAGGGGCCTGGGACCCCACAGATACGCAGTATTTT
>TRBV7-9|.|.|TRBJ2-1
CASSPPLREAYNEQFF
TGTGCCAGCAGCCCTCCCTTGAGGGAAGCCTACAATGAGCAGTTCTTC
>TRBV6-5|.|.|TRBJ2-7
CASSFPLPTSEQYF
TGTGCCAGCAGTTTTCCACTCCCAACAAGCGAGCAGTACTTC
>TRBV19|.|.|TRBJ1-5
CASKGRLNQPQHF
TGTGCCAGTAAAGGACGTCTCAATCAGCCCCAGCATTTT
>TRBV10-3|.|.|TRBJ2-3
CAISEFTSSDTQYF
TGTGCCATCAGTGAGTTCACTAGTTCAGATACGCAGTATTTT
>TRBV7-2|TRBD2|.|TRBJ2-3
CASSPTRPGGGRKDTQYF
TGTGCCAGCAGCCCGACTCGGCCGGGGGGGGGACGGAAAGATACGCAGTATTTT
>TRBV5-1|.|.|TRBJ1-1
CASSLMVNTEAFF
TGCGCCAGCAGCTTGATGGTGAACACTGAAGCTTTCTTT
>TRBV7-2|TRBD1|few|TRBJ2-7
CASSLGQGYYEQYF
TGTGCCAGCAGCTTAGGACAGGGCTACTACGAGCAGTACTTC
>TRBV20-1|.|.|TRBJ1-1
CQGEGRTEAFF
TGCCAAGGGGAGGGACGGACTGAAGCTTTCTTT
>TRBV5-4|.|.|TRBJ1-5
CASSLNSNQPQHF
TGTGCCAGCAGCTTGAATAGCAATCAGCCCCAGCATTTT
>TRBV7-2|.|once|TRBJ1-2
CASSLAGGVSYGYTF
TGTGCCAGCAGCTTAGCGGGAGGAGTCAGCTATGGCTACACCTTC
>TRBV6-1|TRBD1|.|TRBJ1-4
CASKTGATNEKLFF
TGTGCCAGCAAGACAGGGGCAACTAATGAAAAACTGTTTTTT
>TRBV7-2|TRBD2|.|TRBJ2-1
CASSLEIAGSSYNEQFF
TGTGCCAGCAGCTTGGAGATAGCGGGGAGCTCCTACAATGAGCAGTTCTTC
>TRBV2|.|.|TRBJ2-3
CASSGKSTDTQYF
TGTGCCAGTTCGGGAAAGAGCACAGATACGCAGTATTTT
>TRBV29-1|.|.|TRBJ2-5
CSHVENQETQYF
TGCAGCCACGTGGAGAACCAAGAGACCCAGTACTTC